Listed below are T cell receptor beta chains from one sample, sequenced in a study of control samples from healthy donors and cancer patients. Profiled with immunoSEQ multiplex PCR; TCRdb holds only in-frame clones, not every one. The sample lists 60,000 to 75,000 clones, 70% to 90% seen once, with 5% to 6.5% in the top ten. Sequencing used blood. The origin of the receptors is a man aged 35-49 years in good health. Each CDR3 is given without its conserved first and last residue.

14,TRBV4-3,ASSRRTGGGNGELF
11,TRBV18,ASRGTGGNEQF
11,TRBV5-5,ASSPQDPYEQY
13,TRBV24-1,ATSDTGTNTGELF
13,TRBV9,ASSLHPGADQPQH
13,TRBV24-1,ATSDIQGAGQPQH
13,TRBV6-2/TRBV6-3,ASSSDSSGANVLT
11,TRBV28,ASSFVGFGLAF
12,TRBV5-1,ASSLDGVRETQY
13,TRBV30,AWALKQGNLKTQY
12,TRBV19,ASSIAGGSYGYT
12,TRBV6-2/TRBV6-3,ASSYEAGHHGYT
11,TRBV7-3,ASSAKTTGELF
15,TRBV3-1/TRBV3-2,ASSQETTGTSTDTQY
11,TRBV5-6,ASSLGLGPEQY
12,TRBV28,ASSPSRVTDTQY
12,TRBV5-4,ASSRGGQNTEAF
9,TRBV10-3,AMGQGNEQF